This T cell receptor beta chain appears in the sequencing data of a study of regulatory T cells in long-lasting Graves disease (dated by TCRdb to the early 2020s). A note on the overall study: Newly diagnosed Graves' disease patients had taken antithyroid drugs for less than 3 months. This study used TCR sequencing and RNA sequencing of peripheral blood to compare persistent Graves' disease patients against newly diagnosed Graves' disease patients. A total of 33 samples were covered by TCR sequencing, comprising around 13 persistent and approximately 20 newly diagnosed Graves' disease patients. The study was registered as a clinical trial and conducted in China.

Libraries were prepared through multiplex PCR. Sequencing relied on an Illumina HiSeq 4000. iRepertoire HTBI primers and Arm-PCR amplification of CDR3 regions were used to construct TCR beta libraries. Before sequencing, the PCR products underwent gel purification. On the study's bioinformatics: Gene usage analysis of CDR3 amino acid clonotypes used the 62 TRBV and about 14 TRBJ segments found across samples. Filtered high-quality paired reads were merged into contigs using COPE and FqMerger. BLAST was used to align contigs to IMGT TRBV, TRBD and TRBJ reference genes, and CDR3 was defined according to IMGT. Any clonotype with a frequency above 0.1% was classified as a highly expanded clone. Shannon entropy served as the measure of repertoire diversity, while the Gini coefficient captured V-J evenness. A clonotype was considered public if more than one individual shared it. TCRdb cleaned the public reads at Q25 with fastp, built clones with MiXCR and kept in-frame beta chains. Entries that share a CDR3 protein sequence are merged under the most common genes and DNA. The V and J calls shown here were made by TCRdb, not taken from the authors' results. The sample table records 600,000 to 650,000 distinct CDR3 sequences; roughly 16% of these occur just once. Together, the top ten hold around 18% of the sample.

The investigation overall reported the following: The study examined only peripheral blood because the primary lesion, thyroid tissue, could not be accessed. TRBV28, TRBJ1-2 and TRBJ2-5 were preferentially used in persistent disease, while TRBV20-1 and TRBJ2-1 were favored in newly diagnosed disease. Persistent Graves' disease patients showed lower TCR Shannon entropy and fewer highly expanded clones than newly diagnosed patients, suggesting clonal expansion. More public clonotypes were shared among persistent patients (under 3,000) than among newly diagnosed patients (under 1,000). The authors acknowledged the small sample size as a limitation that may reduce accuracy. Sequencing and analysis were limited to the TCR beta chain.

Per the publication, the time point label means: newly diagnosed GD, antithyroid drugs for less than 3 months. For both TCR sequencing and RNA sequencing, RNA was extracted from PBMCs in TRIzol. The diagnosis of Graves' disease was made according to American Thyroid Association guidelines. The patients came from an endocrinology department in Xi'an, China. Each patient gave about 8.1 milliliters of peripheral blood, collected in an EDTA anticoagulant tube. Ficoll Paque Plus density gradient separation was used to isolate PBMCs, and no further T cell sorting was done. RNA quality was checked with an Agilent 2100 Bioanalyzer and agarose gel, and concentration with a NanoDrop 2000. V loses 0 bases at its end and J loses 5 bases; junction bases beyond the gene matches: 7. Including the terminal cysteine and phenylalanine, the CDR3 comprises 15 residues. The DNA shown is the 45-base CDR3, in frame from base 1. CDR1 DFQATT and CDR2 SNEGSKA are derived from the germline V gene (reference sequence).

This clonotype was seen only a few times. This clone's antigen is unknown. Base qualities are not recorded, but no much larger clone differs from it by a single base. The same specimen was also included in a second study, on T cells in Graves' hyperthyroidism and ophthalmopathy. Taken from the second paper: Stable Graves' hyperthyroidism was defined as the absence of progression to ophthalmopathy over 18 months of follow-up. Hyperthyroidism patients were aged 18 to 65 years and newly diagnosed, with disease duration of less than 2 months. Patients with uncontrolled infections, other autoimmune diseases, pregnancy or lactation were excluded. Diagnoses were established on the basis of clinical symptoms, serum thyroxine and TRAb, thyroid ultrasound, and orbital computed tomography. A first-round RT-PCR of the TCR CDR3 used the HTBI primer set with the Qiagen OneStep RT-PCR kit. Most expanded thyroid clonotypes (frequency above 0.001) were also detected in blood, a finding suggesting that blood repertoires may reflect thyroid immune responses. Ophthalmopathy was separated from stable hyperthyroidism by a 13 V-J signature model, with 85% to 90% sensitivity and roughly 84% specificity obtained in cross-validation and 80%/75% obtained in testing. In validation, the model predicted progression to ophthalmopathy with over 65% sensitivity and less than 80% specificity, a median of around 6.6 months before onset. To identify distinguishing TCR V-J signatures, a discovery cohort of 100 patients was used, comprising 40 to 45 with Graves' ophthalmopathy and some 60 with stable Graves' hyperthyroidism. Prospective prediction of ophthalmopathy was tested in an independent validation cohort consisting of some 19 hyperthyroidism patients and approximately 16 patients who later progressed to ophthalmopathy. The approximately 100 discovery patients were randomly split 7:3 into training and test sets. Thyroid tissue and blood T-cell repertoires from more than five Graves' hyperthyroidism patients were also compared in the study. After sampling, hyperthyroidism patients received methimazole starting at 30 mg daily, and ophthalmopathy patients received high-dose intravenous methylprednisolone. Libraries were constructed in a second round of multiplex PCR, after which size selection and purification were carried out. Libraries were sequenced paired-end with 100 bp reads on an Illumina HiSeq2000. SOAPnuke was used to process the raw data, removing reads that contained adapters or uncalled bases, had a mean Phred below 15, or lacked an exact match to the constant primer or identifier. High-quality paired reads were merged with COPE v1.2.5, and unique nucleotide sequences were defined as clonotypes. MiTCR v1.1 was used to align clonotypes to the IMGT TRBV, TRBD and TRBJ reference segments. The analysis included only V-J combinations with a frequency above 0.0001, which together covered around 99% of the repertoires. A TCS score was defined as the ratio of F50 (clonal expansion) to E x V (chaos), with BLOSUM62-based TCRdist applied between CDR3 peptides within each V-J. Welch's t-statistics and random forest reduced 500 to 550 V-J features to about 12, which were used in a naive Bayes classifier (R e1071). Sample size was not statistically predetermined, and blinding of investigators to group allocation was not performed. The paper reports TCR Vbeta CDR3 sequencing of roughly 140 peripheral blood samples: some 41 ophthalmopathy, under 85 hyperthyroidism and around 17 progressor patients.

The specimen comprised peripheral blood mononuclear cells (PBMCs), sampled at new diagnosis, from a patient treated with antithyroid drugs. The TCR originated in a woman in her 30s with Graves disease. Donor details come from another sample of the same person, matched by shared clones. The sequence links TRBV20-1 to TRBJ2-3; TRBD1 aligns with 8 central bases. CDR3 sequence: CSAREAGGGKDTQYF. The DNA sequence follows: TGCAGTGCTAGAGAGGCAGGGGGCGGGAAAGATACGCAGTATTTT.